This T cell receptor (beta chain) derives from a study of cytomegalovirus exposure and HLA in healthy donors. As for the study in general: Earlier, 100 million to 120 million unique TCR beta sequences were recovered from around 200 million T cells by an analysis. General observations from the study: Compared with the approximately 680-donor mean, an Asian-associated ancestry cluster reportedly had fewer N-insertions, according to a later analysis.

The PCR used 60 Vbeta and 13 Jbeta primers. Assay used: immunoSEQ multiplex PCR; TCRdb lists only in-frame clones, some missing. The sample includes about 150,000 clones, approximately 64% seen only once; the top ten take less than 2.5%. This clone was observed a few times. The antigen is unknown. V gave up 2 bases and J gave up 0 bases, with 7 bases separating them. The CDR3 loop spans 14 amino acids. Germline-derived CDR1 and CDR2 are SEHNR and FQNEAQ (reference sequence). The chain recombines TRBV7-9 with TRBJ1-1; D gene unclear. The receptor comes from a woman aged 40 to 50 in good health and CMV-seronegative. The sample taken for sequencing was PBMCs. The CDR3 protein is CASSLTGLNTEAFF. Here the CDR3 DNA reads TGTGCCAGCAGCTTAACGGGGTTGAACACTGAAGCTTTCTTT.